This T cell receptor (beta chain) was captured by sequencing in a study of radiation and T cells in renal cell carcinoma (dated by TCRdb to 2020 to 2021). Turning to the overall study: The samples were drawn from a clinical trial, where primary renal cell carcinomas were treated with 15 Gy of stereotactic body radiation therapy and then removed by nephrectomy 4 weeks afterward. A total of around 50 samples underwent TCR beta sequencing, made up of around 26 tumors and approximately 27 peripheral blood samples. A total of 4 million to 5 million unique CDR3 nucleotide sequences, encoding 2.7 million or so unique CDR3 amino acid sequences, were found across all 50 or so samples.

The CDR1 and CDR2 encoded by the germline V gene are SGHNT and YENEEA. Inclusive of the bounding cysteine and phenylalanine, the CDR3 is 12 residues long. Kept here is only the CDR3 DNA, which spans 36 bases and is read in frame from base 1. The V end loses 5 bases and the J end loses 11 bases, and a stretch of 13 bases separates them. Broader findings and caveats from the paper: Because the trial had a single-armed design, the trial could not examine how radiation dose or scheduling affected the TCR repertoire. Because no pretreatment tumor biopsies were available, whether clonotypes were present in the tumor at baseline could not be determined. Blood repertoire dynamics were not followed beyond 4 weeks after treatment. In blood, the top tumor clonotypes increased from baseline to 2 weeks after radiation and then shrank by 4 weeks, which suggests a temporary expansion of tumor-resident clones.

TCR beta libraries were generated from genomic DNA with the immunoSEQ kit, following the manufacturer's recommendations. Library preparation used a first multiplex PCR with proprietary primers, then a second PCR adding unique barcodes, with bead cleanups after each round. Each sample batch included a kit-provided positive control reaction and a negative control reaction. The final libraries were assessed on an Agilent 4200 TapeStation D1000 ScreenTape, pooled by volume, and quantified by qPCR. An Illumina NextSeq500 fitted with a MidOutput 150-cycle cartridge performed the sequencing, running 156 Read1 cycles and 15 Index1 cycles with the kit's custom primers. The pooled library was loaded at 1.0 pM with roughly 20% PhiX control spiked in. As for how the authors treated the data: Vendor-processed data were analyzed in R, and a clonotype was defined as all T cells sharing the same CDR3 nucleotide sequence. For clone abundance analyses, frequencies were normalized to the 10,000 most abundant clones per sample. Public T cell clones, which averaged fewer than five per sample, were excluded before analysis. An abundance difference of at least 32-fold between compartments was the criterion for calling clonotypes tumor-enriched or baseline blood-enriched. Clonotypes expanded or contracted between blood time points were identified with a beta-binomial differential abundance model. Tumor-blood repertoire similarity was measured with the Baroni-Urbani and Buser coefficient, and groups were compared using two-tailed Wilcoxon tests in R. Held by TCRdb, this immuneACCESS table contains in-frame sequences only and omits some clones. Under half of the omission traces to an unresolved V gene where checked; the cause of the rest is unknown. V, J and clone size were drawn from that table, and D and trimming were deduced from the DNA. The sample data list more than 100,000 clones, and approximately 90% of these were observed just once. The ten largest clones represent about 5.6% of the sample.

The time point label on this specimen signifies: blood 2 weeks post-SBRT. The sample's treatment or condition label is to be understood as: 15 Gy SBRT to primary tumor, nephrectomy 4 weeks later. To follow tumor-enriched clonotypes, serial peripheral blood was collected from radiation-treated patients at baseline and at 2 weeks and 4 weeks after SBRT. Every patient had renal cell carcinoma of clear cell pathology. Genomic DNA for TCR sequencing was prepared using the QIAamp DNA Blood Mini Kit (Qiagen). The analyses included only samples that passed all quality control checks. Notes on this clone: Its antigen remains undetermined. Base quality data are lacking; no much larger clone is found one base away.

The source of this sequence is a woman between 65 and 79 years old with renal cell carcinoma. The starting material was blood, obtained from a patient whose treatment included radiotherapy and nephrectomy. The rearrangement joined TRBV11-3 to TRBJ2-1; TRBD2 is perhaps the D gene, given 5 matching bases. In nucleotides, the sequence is TGTGCCAGCAGCCGAGAGAGGGTGAAGCAGTTCTTC. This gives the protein CASSRERVKQFF.